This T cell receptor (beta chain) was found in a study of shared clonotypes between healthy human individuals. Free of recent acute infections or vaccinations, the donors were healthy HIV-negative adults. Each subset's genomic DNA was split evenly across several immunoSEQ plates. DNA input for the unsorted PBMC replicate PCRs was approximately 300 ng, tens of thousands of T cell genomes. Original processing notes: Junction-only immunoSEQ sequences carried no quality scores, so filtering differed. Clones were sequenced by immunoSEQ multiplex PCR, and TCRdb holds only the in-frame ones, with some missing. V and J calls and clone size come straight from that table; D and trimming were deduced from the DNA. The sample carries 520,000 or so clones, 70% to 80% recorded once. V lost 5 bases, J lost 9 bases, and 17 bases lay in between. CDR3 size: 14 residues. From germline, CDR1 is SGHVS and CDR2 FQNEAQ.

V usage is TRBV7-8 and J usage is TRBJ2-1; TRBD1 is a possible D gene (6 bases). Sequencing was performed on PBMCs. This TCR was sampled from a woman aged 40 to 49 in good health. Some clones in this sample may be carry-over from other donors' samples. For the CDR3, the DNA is TGTGCCAGCAGCCCACACAGGGCTACCGGTGAGCAGTTCTTC. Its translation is CASSPHRATGEQFF.